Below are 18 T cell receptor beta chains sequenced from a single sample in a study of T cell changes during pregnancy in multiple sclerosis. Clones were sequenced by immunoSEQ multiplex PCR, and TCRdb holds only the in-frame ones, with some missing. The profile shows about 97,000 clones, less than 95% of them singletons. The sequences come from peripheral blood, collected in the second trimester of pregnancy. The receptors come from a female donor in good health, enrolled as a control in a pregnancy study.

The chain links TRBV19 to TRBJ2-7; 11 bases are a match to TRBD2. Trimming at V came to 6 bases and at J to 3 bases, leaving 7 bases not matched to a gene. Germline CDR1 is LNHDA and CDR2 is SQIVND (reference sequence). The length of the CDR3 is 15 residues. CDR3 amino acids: CASSISTSGVYEQYF. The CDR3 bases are TGTGCCAGTAGCATTTCGACTAGCGGGGTCTACGAGCAGTACTTC. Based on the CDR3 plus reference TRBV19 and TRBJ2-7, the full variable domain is DGGITQSPKYLFRKEGQNVTLSCEQNLNHDAMYWYRQDPGQGLRLIYYSQIVNDFQKGDIAEGYSVSREKKESFPLTVTSAQKNPTAFYLCASSISTSGVYEQYFGPGTRLTVT.

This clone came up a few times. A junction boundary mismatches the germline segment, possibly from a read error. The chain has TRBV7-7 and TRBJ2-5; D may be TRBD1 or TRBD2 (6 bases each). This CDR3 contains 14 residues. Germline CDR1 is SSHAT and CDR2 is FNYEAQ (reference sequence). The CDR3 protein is CASSLGGGGETQYF. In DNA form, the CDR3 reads TGTGCTAGCAGCTTAGGGGGAGGAGGAGAGACCCAGTACTTC.

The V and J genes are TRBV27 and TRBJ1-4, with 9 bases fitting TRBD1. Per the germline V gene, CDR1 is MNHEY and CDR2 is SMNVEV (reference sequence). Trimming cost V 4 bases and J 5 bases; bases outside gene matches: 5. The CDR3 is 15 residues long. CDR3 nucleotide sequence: TGTGCCAGCAGTTCCCCCGGGACAGGGAATGAAAAACTGTTTTTT. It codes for CASSSPGTGNEKLFF. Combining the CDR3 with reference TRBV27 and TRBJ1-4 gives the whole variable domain EAQVTQNPRYLITVTGKKLTVTCSQNMNHEYMSWYRQDPGLGLRQIYYSMNVEVTDKGDVPEGYKVSRKEKRNFPLILESPSPNQTSLYFCASSSPGTGNEKLFFGSGTQLSVL.

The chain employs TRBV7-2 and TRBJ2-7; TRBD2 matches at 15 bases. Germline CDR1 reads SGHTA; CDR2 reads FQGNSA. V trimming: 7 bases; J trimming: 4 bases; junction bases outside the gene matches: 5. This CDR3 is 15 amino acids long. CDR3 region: CASTRTSGGGYEQYF. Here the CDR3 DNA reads TGTGCCAGCACCCGGACTAGCGGGGGGGGTTACGAGCAGTACTTC.

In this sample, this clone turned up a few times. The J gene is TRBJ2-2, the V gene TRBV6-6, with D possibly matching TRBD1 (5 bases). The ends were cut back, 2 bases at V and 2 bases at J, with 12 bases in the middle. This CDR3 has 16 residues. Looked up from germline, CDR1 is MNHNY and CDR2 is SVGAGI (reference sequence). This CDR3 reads CASSYDLGHNTGELFF. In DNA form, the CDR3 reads TGTGCCAGCAGTTACGATCTTGGACACAACACCGGGGAGCTGTTTTTT.

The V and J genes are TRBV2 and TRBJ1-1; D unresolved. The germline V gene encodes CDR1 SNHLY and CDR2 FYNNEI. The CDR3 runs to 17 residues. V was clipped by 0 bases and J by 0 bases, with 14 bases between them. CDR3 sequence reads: CASSEALGKLMNTEAFF. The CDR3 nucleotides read TGTGCCAGCAGTGAAGCTCTCGGTAAGCTTATGAACACTGAAGCTTTCTTT.

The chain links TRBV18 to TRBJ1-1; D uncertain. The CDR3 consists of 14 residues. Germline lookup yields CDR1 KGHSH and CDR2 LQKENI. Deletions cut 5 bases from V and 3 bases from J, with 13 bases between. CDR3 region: CASSGLPEDTEAFF. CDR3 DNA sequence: TGTGCCAGCTCAGGCCTTCCCGAGGACACTGAAGCTTTCTTT.

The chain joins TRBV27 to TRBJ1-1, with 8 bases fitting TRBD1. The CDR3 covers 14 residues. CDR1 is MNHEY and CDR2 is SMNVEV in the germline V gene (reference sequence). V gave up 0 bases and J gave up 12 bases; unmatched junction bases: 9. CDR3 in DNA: TGTGCCAGCAGTTTATCCGGCAGGGGGCGGTCTTCTTTCTTT. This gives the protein CASSLSGRGRSSFF.

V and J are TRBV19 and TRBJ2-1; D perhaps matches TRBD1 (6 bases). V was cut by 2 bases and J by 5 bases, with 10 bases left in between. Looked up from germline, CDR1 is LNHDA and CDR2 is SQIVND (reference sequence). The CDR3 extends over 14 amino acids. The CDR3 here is CASSIRGSNNEQFF. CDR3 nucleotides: TGTGCCAGTAGTATAAGGGGGAGCAACAATGAGCAGTTCTTC.

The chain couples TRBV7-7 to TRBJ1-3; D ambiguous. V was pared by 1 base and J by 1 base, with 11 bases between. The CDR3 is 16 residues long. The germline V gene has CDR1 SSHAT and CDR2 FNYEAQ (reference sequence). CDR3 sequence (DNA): TGTGCCAGCAGCTTAGGGCGGCCGGGGTCTGGAAACACCATATATTTT. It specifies CASSLGRPGSGNTIYF.

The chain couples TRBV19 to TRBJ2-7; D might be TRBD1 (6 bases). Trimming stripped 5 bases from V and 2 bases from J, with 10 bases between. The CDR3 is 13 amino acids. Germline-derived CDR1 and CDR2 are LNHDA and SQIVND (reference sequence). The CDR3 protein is CASSSDSPYEQYF. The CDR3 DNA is TGTGCCAGTAGTTCGGACAGCCCCTACGAGCAGTACTTC.

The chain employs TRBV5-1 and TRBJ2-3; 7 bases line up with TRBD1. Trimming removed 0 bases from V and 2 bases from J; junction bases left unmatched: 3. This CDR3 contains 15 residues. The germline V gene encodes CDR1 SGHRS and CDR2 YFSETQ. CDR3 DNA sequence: TGCGCCAGCAGCTTGGGAGGGACAGACACAGATACGCAGTATTTT. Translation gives CASSLGGTDTDTQYF.

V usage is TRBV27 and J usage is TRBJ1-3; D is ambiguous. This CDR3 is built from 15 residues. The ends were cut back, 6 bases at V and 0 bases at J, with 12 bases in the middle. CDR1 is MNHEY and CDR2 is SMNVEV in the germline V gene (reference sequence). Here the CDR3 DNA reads TGTGCCAGCAGGCCCAGTTTCCTCTCTGGAAACACCATATATTTT. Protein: CASRPSFLSGNTIYF.

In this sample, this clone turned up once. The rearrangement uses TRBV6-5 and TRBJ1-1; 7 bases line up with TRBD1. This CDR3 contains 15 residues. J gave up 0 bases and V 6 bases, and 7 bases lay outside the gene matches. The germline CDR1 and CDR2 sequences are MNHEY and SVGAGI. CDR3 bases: TGTGCCAGCAGAGGACAGGCATCAATGAACACTGAAGCTTTCTTT. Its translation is CASRGQASMNTEAFF.

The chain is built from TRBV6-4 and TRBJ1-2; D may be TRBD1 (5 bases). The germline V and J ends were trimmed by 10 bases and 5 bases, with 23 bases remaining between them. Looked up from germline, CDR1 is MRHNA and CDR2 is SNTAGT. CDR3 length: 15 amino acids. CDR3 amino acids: CATLLPGAAPYGYTF. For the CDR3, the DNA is TGTGCCACCCTGCTTCCTGGGGCGGCCCCATATGGCTACACCTTC.

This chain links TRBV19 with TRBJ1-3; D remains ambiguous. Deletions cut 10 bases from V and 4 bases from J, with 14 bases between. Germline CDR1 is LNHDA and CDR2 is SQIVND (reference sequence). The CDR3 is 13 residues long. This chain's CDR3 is CATQIQAGNTIYF. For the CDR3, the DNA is TGTGCCACACAGATTCAGGCCGGAAACACCATATATTTT. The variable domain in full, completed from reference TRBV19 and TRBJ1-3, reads DGGITQSPKYLFRKEGQNVTLSCEQNLNHDAMYWYRQDPGQGLRLIYYSQIVNDFQKGDIAEGYSVSREKKESFPLTVTSAQKNPTAFYLCATQIQAGNTIYFGEGSWLTVV.

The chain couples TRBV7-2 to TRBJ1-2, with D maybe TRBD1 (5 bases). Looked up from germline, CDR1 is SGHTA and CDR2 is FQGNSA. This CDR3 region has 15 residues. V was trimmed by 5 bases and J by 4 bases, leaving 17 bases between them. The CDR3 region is CASSPRGGVGYGYTF. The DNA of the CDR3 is TGTGCCAGCAGCCCCCGGGGGGGGGTGGGCTATGGCTACACCTTC.

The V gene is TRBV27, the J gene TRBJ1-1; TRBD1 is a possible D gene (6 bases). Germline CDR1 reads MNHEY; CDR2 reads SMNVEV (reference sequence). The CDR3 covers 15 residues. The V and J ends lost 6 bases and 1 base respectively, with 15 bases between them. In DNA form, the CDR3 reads TGTGCCAGCAGCCATGGGGGCAGTTGGAACACTGAAGCTTTCTTT. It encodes CASSHGGSWNTEAFF.